A single sample gave rise to the 10 T cell receptor beta chains below, sequenced in a study of blood T cell repertoires in COVID-19. Produced via immunoSEQ multiplex PCR; TCRdb's table is partial and in-frame only. The table includes 200,000 to 300,000 clones, roughly 82% detected once. Source material: PBMCs or T cells enriched from blood (not recorded which). Every receptor here comes from a woman aged 45-65 years who had recovered from COVID-19.

V usage is TRBV12-3 or TRBV12-4 and J usage is TRBJ2-3, with unresolved D. The CDR3 covers 13 residues. The V and J ends lost 1 base and 6 bases respectively, with 8 bases between them. The CDR3 coding sequence is TGTGCCAGCAGTTTAGAGTTGCGGGATACGCAGTATTTT. Residues: CASSLELRDTQYF.

This chain uses TRBV30 with TRBJ2-1, with no clear D. Germline CDR1 and CDR2: GTSNPN and SVGIG (reference sequence). The CDR3 spans 13 residues. The ends were cut back, 3 bases at V and 2 bases at J, with 8 bases in the middle. Written as DNA, the CDR3 is TGTGCCTGGAGGTTGCTAGCCTACAATGAGCAGTTCTTC. Translated, it gives CAWRLLAYNEQFF.

The chain employs TRBV7-2 and TRBJ2-5, with 9 bases lining up with TRBD2. CDR3 length: 18 residues. The V and J ends lost 1 base and 1 base, in that order; junction bases with no gene match: 10. CDR1 is SGHTA and CDR2 is FQGNSA in the germline V gene. This CDR3 reads CASSLVADPSGIQETQYF. The DNA of the CDR3 is TGTGCCAGCAGCTTAGTGGCTGACCCTAGCGGGATCCAAGAGACCCAGTACTTC.

This chain connects TRBV24-1 to TRBJ2-3, with D possibly matching TRBD2 (5 bases). The CDR3 totals 14 residues. In germline, CDR1 is KGHDR, CDR2 SFDVKD. Trimming pared 5 bases from V and 0 bases from J, leaving 8 bases between. The DNA for the CDR3 is TGTGCCACCAGTGGCGAGGGAAGCACAGATACGCAGTATTTT. Translating it yields CATSGEGSTDTQYF.

This chain uses TRBV5-4 with TRBJ1-1; D is uncertain. Germline CDR1 SGHNT, CDR2 YYREEE (reference sequence). The CDR3 extends over 16 amino acids. V was trimmed by 1 base and J by 1 base, leaving 14 bases between them. CDR3 region: CASSLWPREENTEAFF. The DNA for the CDR3 is TGTGCCAGCAGCTTGTGGCCTCGGGAGGAGAACACTGAAGCTTTCTTT.

The chain employs TRBV10-3 and TRBJ1-6; possible D gene TRBD1, 5 bases. V lost 6 bases to trimming and J lost 4 bases, with 13 bases between them. This CDR3 comprises 15 residues. Germline V gene sequence: CDR1 ENHRY, CDR2 SYGVKD. Here the CDR3 DNA reads TGTGCCATCAGATGGGGGGATTCATATAATTCACCCCTCCACTTT. Its protein is CAIRWGDSYNSPLHF.

The V gene is TRBV7-2, the J gene TRBJ2-3; 13 bases map to TRBD2. V shed 6 bases and J 3 bases; nucleotides not matched to a gene: 6. Germline lookup yields CDR1 SGHTA and CDR2 FQGNSA. The CDR3 is made up of 16 amino acids. The CDR3 DNA is TGTGCCAGCAGAGCTACTAGCGGGGGGGGAACAGATACGCAGTATTTT. Residues: CASRATSGGGTDTQYF. The full variable domain, its missing parts supplied by reference TRBV7-2 and TRBJ2-3, is GAGVSQSPSNKVTEKGKDVELRCDPISGHTALYWYRQSLGQGLEFLIYFQGNSAPDKSGLPSDRFSAERTGGSVSTLTIQRTQQEDSAVYLCASRATSGGGTDTQYFGPGTRLTVL.

This chain links TRBV5-6 with TRBJ1-2; no firm D call. The CDR3 totals 14 residues. Trimming pared 4 bases from V and 1 base from J, leaving 11 bases between. Per the germline V gene, CDR1 is SGHDT and CDR2 is YYEEEE. DNA of the CDR3: TGTGCCAGCAGCCTTCTAACAGTTAACTATGGCTACACCTTC. This sequence encodes CASSLLTVNYGYTF.

This chain's CDR3 is CASSPRTGGSTDYGYTF. CDR3 DNA sequence: TGTGCCAGCAGCCCGAGGACAGGGGGCTCAACGGACTATGGCTACACCTTC. The chain couples TRBV3-1 (or the pseudogene TRBV3-2) to TRBJ1-2; 11 bases match TRBD1. This CDR3 is built from 17 residues. V shed 4 bases and J 3 bases; nucleotides not matched to a gene: 10. Germline loops: CDR1 LGHDT, CDR2 YNNKEL (reference sequence).

The chain employs TRBV24-1 and TRBJ2-3, with a weak D call TRBD1 (7 bases). Between the trimmed V and J ends, which lost 4 bases and 2 bases, there was a span of 24 bases. The germline V gene encodes CDR1 KGHDR and CDR2 SFDVKD. The CDR3 totals 19 residues. The CDR3 reads CATSDPRPTGEADTDTQYF. The CDR3, as DNA: TGTGCCACCAGTGACCCTCGCCCTACAGGGGAGGCGGACACAGATACGCAGTATTTT.